The 24 T cell receptor beta chains reported below all come from one sample, sequenced in a study of identical twins. One entry per CDR3 protein results from TCRdb running MiXCR on the 5' RACE reads. Counted here are some 730,000 distinct CDR3 sequences, 15% to 20% occurring once; the ten biggest clones make up about an eighth. This same sample was also taken into another study, of T cells expressing NK-cell markers.

The sequenced material came from PBMCs. These receptors all come from a woman aged 18-30 years in good health.

The V call is TRBV5-1, the J call TRBJ2-1; D perhaps matches TRBD1 (6 bases). Deletions cut 3 bases from V and 4 bases from J, with 11 bases between. The CDR3 totals 14 residues. In germline, CDR1 is SGHRS, CDR2 YFSETQ. CDR3 sequence: CASSYGQLYNEQFF. The CDR3 DNA reads TGCGCCAGCAGCTACGGACAGCTATACAATGAGCAGTTCTTC.

This clonotype came up a few times. The chain links TRBV20-1 to TRBJ2-1; 8 bases map to TRBD2. The CDR3 loop spans 17 amino acids. The ends lost 0 bases at V and 4 bases at J; junction bases unmatched: 11. The germline V gene has CDR1 DFQATT and CDR2 SNEGSKA (reference sequence). CDR3 in DNA: TGCAGTGCTAGAGAAATAGTTGGGACTAGACATTACAATGAGCAGTTCTTC. It encodes CSAREIVGTRHYNEQFF.

With regard to this clonotype: The missing conserved phenylalanine or tryptophan at the end of this CDR3 makes a read error likely. This chain joins TRBV7-2 and TRBJ2-1; TRBD2 agrees at 10 bases. CDR1 is SGHTA, CDR2 FQGNSA, per germline. The V segment lost 0 bases and the J segment 10 bases; nucleotides outside the gene matches: 9. The CDR3 covers 16 residues. CDR3 region: CASSLAGSSSGREQFL. CDR3 DNA: TGTGCCAGCAGCTTAGCGGGGAGTTCTAGCGGGAGAGAGCAGTTCCTC.

The gene calls are TRBV5-6 and TRBJ2-4; D might be TRBD2 (5 bases). Germline V gene lookup returns CDR1 SGHDT and CDR2 YYEEEE. The CDR3 is 13 residues long. Trimming removed 1 base at V and 13 bases at J, with 15 bases between. CDR3 DNA: TGTGCCAGCAGCTTGACGTGGGCGGACTTCCAGTACTTC. Translation gives CASSLTWADFQYF.

In its sample, this clonotype was seen a few times. This chain connects TRBV3-1 to TRBJ2-3; 7 bases fit TRBD2. The ends lost 8 bases at V and 2 bases at J; junction bases unmatched: 7. CDR1 and CDR2 from the germline V gene are LGHDT and YNNKEL (reference sequence). CDR3 length: 14 residues. CDR3 DNA: TGTGCCAGCGCCGGGGCGGGAGTCACAGATACGCAGTATTTT. Translating it yields CASAGAGVTDTQYF.

This chain connects TRBV20-1 to TRBJ2-1; 8 bases match TRBD2. V trimming: 6 bases; J trimming: 7 bases; junction bases outside the gene matches: 11. Germline-derived CDR1 and CDR2 are DFQATT and SNEGSKA (reference sequence). The CDR3 is 14 amino acids. CDR3 amino acids: CSAIKPGGPNEQFF. The CDR3 nucleotides are TGCAGTGCAATAAAACCGGGGGGGCCAAATGAGCAGTTCTTC.

The table lists this clonotype with a few counts. The chain links TRBV6-6 to TRBJ2-1; D unclear. The V end lost 3 bases, the J end lost 7 bases, and 10 bases lay between the germline ends. The CDR3 length is 13 residues. Per germline, CDR1 MNHNY and CDR2 SVGAGI (reference sequence). The CDR3, as DNA: TGTGCCAGCAGTTATGTGGTAGGGAATGAGCAGTTCTTC. Translation: CASSYVVGNEQFF.

The chain combines TRBV7-9 with TRBJ2-1; D may match TRBD1 or TRBD2 (5 bases each). Germline CDR1 SEHNR, CDR2 FQNEAQ (reference sequence). V shed 1 base and J shed 8 bases, with 15 bases lying between them. The CDR3 is 15 amino acids. In nucleotides, the CDR3 is TGTGCCAGCAGCTTAGGGTTTGACGGGACCTATGAGCAGTTCTTC. Amino acid sequence: CASSLGFDGTYEQFF. Full variable domain (rest looked up from reference TRBV7-9 and TRBJ2-1): DTGVSQNPRHKITKRGQNVTFRCDPISEHNRLYWYRQTLGQGPEFLTYFQNEAQLEKSRLLSDRFSAERPKGSFSTLEIQRTEQGDSAMYLCASSLGFDGTYEQFFGPGTRLTVL.

The rearrangement links TRBV29-1 to TRBJ2-1; a possible D gene is TRBD2 (5 bases). CDR3 length: 14 amino acids. CDR1 is SQVTM and CDR2 is ANQGSEA in the germline V gene. The V end was cut by 2 bases, the J end by 9 bases, with 17 bases between. Here the CDR3 reads CSVEIVLSGGEQFF. The CDR3 DNA sequence: TGCAGCGTTGAAATCGTTCTTTCCGGAGGTGAGCAGTTCTTC.

The chain is built from TRBV6-1 and TRBJ1-2; 11 bases align to TRBD1. Germline values: CDR1 MNHNS, CDR2 SASEGT. With 8 bases clipped from V and 4 bases from J, the junction kept 6 bases outside the gene matches. The CDR3 sequence is 14 residues long. The CDR3 loop reads CASLRTGGVYGYTF. In DNA form, the CDR3 reads TGTGCCAGCCTCAGGACAGGGGGCGTCTATGGCTACACCTTC.

V usage is TRBV5-5 and J usage is TRBJ2-5; 9 bases fit TRBD2. The CDR3 extends over 17 amino acids. V dropped 0 bases and J dropped 2; count of bases not matched to a gene: 8. Germline values: CDR1 SGHKS, CDR2 YYEKEE (reference sequence). The CDR3 region has the DNA TGTGCCAGCAGCTTGGACCCTCCGACTAGCGGTCAAGAGACCCAGTACTTC. Residues: CASSLDPPTSGQETQYF.

This clonotype appeared a few times. The chain joins TRBV15 to TRBJ2-2; TRBD1 matches at 7 bases. The junction had 7 bases not matched to a gene; V was cut back by 2 bases and J by 4 bases. The germline gives CDR1 LNHNV, CDR2 YYDKDF (reference sequence). The CDR3 has 16 amino acids. CDR3 amino acids: CATSRQPGQSTGELFF. The CDR3 DNA reads TGTGCCACCAGCAGACAGCCGGGACAGAGCACCGGGGAGCTGTTTTTT.

There are many counts of this clonotype. The rearrangement joins TRBV19 to TRBJ1-1; tentative D call: TRBD1 (5 bases). This CDR3 is built from 17 residues. V lost 5 bases, J lost 4 bases, and 23 bases lay in between. Germline CDR1 LNHDA, CDR2 SQIVND (reference sequence). In nucleotides, the CDR3 is TGTGCCAGTAGTGCCCCCCCCAGGGAACGGGGAGGCACTGAAGCTTTCTTT. Translation: CASSAPPRERGGTEAFF. Supplemented by reference TRBV19 and TRBJ1-1, the full variable domain reads DGGITQSPKYLFRKEGQNVTLSCEQNLNHDAMYWYRQDPGQGLRLIYYSQIVNDFQKGDIAEGYSVSREKKESFPLTVTSAQKNPTAFYLCASSAPPRERGGTEAFFGQGTRLTVV.

The gene calls are TRBV20-1 and TRBJ2-1, with 12 bases aligning to TRBD2. The CDR3 loop spans 14 amino acids. The ends lost 6 bases at V and 8 bases at J; junction bases unmatched: 8. CDR1 is DFQATT, CDR2 SNEGSKA, per germline (reference sequence). CDR3 nucleotides: TGCAGTGCCCCTAGCGGGGGGGGGATCTATGAGCAGTTCTTC. It yields the protein CSAPSGGGIYEQFF.

The chain couples TRBV7-2 to TRBJ2-7, with a tentative D call TRBD2 (5 bases). Trimming pared 5 bases from V and 3 bases from J, leaving 17 bases between. This CDR3 is built from 15 residues. CDR1 and CDR2 from the germline V gene are SGHTA and FQGNSA. DNA for the CDR3: TGTGCCAGCAGCCCCGCGAGGGCCACCAACTACGAGCAGTACTTC. The encoded protein is CASSPARATNYEQYF.

This clonotype was found a few times. The chain joins TRBV19 to TRBJ2-1, with D perhaps TRBD2 (6 bases). The V end was cut by 8 bases, the J end by 4 bases, with 9 bases between. The CDR3 spans 12 residues. The germline gives CDR1 LNHDA, CDR2 SQIVND (reference sequence). The CDR3 sequence is CASGTYYNEQFF. As DNA, the CDR3 is TGTGCCAGTGGGACTTATTACAATGAGCAGTTCTTC.

Only a few counts were recorded for this clonotype. V and J are TRBV5-1 and TRBJ1-3, with 7 positions matching TRBD1. With 4 bases clipped from V and 1 base from J, the junction kept 5 bases outside the gene matches. Germline CDR1 is SGHRS and CDR2 is YFSETQ. This CDR3 spans 15 amino acids. DNA for the CDR3: TGCGCCAGCAGCCCGGGACAGCTATCTGGAAACACCATATATTTT. This gives the protein CASSPGQLSGNTIYF.

The rearrangement links TRBV12-3 or TRBV12-4 to TRBJ2-2, with unresolved D. The CDR3 extends over 12 amino acids. V was cut by 5 bases and J by 6 bases, with 7 bases left in between. CDR3 amino acids: CASSPAAGELFF. The CDR3 DNA sequence: TGTGCCAGCAGTCCGGCGGCCGGGGAGCTGTTTTTT.

This clonotype was picked up a small number of times. The rearrangement joins TRBV29-1 to TRBJ2-1, with TRBD2 identical over 7 bases. The V gene end was trimmed by 6 bases and the J gene end by 15 bases; junction bases not matched to a gene: 8. CDR3 length: 10 residues. The V gene's germline CDR1 is SQVTM and CDR2 ANQGSEA. CDR3 nucleotide sequence: TGCAGCGTCGCCCTGGGACTACTGTTCTTC. It translates to CSVALGLLFF.

The chain combines TRBV9 with TRBJ2-3, with TRBD2 matching over 10 bases. With V trimmed by 2 bases and J by 5 bases, 8 bases remained unmatched. Germline-derived CDR1 and CDR2 are SGDLS and YYNGEE. This CDR3 comprises 16 residues. As DNA, the CDR3 is TGTGCCAGCAGCGTCGGGACTAGCGATAGCGGAGATACGCAGTATTTT. It yields the protein CASSVGTSDSGDTQYF.

The chain links TRBV5-5 to TRBJ2-6; D is ambiguous. V lost 6 bases and J 3 bases, leaving 10 bases between the germline ends. This CDR3 comprises 14 residues. Germline assignment: CDR1 SGHKS and CDR2 YYEKEE (reference sequence). In DNA form, the CDR3 reads TGTGCCAGCAAAAGGGCAGGTGGGGCCAACGTCCTGACTTTC. Amino acids: CASKRAGGANVLTF.

This clonotype turned up a few times. This sequence joins TRBV20-1 and TRBJ2-3; 7 bases map to TRBD2. The CDR3 totals 14 residues. V lost 1 base and J lost 6; bases outside the gene matches: 7. The V gene's germline CDR1 is DFQATT and CDR2 SNEGSKA (reference sequence). Here the CDR3 DNA reads TGCAGTGCTAGAGTTGGGCGGGGGAGGGATACGCAGTATTTT. This codes for CSARVGRGRDTQYF.

This chain links TRBV20-1 with TRBJ2-5, with no clear D. Germline V lookup: CDR1 DFQATT, CDR2 SNEGSKA (reference sequence). CDR3 size: 13 residues. The ends were cut back, 8 bases at V and 5 bases at J, with 18 bases in the middle. The CDR3: CSPLGSRGETQYF. In nucleotides, the CDR3 is TGCAGTCCCCTGGGCTCCCGTGGGGAGACCCAGTACTTC.

CDR3 residues: CASGQGGQPQHF. CDR3 DNA: TGCGCCAGTGGACAGGGAGGTCAGCCCCAGCATTTT. The rearrangement links TRBV10-1 to TRBJ1-5, with 8 nucleotides matching TRBD1. The trim removed 9 bases at V and 6 bases at J, leaving 4 bases unmatched. Germline assignment: CDR1 WNHNN and CDR2 SYGVQD (reference sequence). This CDR3 contains 12 residues.